This TCR beta chain came from a study of blood T cell repertoires in COVID-19. Some clones are missing from TCRdb's copy, which holds only in-frame ones; the method was immunoSEQ multiplex PCR. The sample holds a few hundred thousand clones; about 89% are singletons and the top ten take around 1.3%. The V gene's germline CDR1 is MNHNS and CDR2 SASEGT. The CDR3 loop spans 18 amino acids. Points on this clone: The junction departs from the called germline gene at one end, perhaps through a read error.

The TCR sequence derives from a man in his thirties or forties who had recovered from COVID-19. Source material: PBMCs or T cells enriched from blood (not recorded which). V is TRBV6-1 and J is TRBJ2-7; TRBD2 matches at 8 bases. In nucleotides, the CDR3 is TGTGCCAGCAGTGAAAGAGTACGAAGCGGGGGCCCCCTTTCTACGGTGGACTTC. Its protein product is CASSERVRSGGPLSTVDF.